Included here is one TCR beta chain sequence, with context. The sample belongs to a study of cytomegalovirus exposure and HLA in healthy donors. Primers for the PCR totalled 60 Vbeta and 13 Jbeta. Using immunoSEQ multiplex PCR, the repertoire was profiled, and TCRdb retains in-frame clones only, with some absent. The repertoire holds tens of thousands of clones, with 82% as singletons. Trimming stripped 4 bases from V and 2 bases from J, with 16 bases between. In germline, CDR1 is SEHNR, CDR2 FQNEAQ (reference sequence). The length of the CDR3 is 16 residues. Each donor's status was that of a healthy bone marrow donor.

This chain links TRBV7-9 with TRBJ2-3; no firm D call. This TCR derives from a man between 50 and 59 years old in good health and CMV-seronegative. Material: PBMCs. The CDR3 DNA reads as TGTGCCAGCAGCTACCCCCTCCTCAGGCCCACAGATACGCAGTATTTT. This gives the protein CASSYPLLRPTDTQYF.